Here is one T cell receptor beta chain with its context. Profiling relied on immunoSEQ multiplex PCR, and the TCRdb table lists in-frame clones only, not all of them. Altogether some 110,000 clones are present, 88% being singletons, with the ten largest covering less than 4%. Germline CDR1 is MNHEY and CDR2 is SMNVEV (reference sequence). Trimming took 6 bases from V and 2 from J; bases not matched to a gene: 7. The CDR3 has 14 amino acids. This entry belongs to a study of T cell responses to AZD1222 COVID-19 vaccine. The source was peripheral blood, collected 28 days after the second AZD1222 dose. The chain has TRBV27 and TRBJ2-7, with 7 nucleotides matching TRBD1. The sequence came from an adult who received the AZD1222 COVID-19 vaccine. CDR3 sequence reads: CASRFWTGAYEQYF. In nucleotides, the CDR3 is TGTGCCAGCAGATTTTGGACAGGAGCCTACGAGCAGTACTTC.